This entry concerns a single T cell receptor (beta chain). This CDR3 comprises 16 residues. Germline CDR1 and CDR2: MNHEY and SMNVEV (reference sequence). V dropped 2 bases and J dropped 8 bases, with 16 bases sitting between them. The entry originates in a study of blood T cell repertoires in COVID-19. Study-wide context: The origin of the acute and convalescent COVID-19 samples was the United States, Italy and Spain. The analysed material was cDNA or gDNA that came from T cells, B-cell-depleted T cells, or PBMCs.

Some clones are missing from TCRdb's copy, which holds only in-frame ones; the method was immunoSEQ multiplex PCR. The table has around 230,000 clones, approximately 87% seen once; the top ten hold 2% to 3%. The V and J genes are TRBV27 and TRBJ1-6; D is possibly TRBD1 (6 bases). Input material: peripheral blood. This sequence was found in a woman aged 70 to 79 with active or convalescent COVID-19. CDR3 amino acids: CASSLQTGLTHSPLHF. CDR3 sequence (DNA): TGTGCCAGCAGTTTACAGACAGGCTTAACGCATTCACCCCTCCACTTT.